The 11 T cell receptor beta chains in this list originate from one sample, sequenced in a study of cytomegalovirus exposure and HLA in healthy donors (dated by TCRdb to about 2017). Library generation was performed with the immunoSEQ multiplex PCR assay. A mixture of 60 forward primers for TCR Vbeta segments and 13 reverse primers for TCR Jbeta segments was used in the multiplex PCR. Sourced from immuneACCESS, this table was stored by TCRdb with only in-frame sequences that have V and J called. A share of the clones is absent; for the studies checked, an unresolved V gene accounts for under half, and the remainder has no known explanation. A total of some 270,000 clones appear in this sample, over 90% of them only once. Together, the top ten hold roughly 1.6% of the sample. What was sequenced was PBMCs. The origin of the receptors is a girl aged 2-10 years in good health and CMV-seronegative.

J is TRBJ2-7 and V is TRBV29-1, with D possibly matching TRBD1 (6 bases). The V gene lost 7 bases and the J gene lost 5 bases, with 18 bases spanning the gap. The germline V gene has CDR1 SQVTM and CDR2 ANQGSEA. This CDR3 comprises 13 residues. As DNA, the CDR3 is TGCAGCGGTGCAGGGGTGGTTGGGGACGAGCAGTACTTC. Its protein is CSGAGVVGDEQYF.

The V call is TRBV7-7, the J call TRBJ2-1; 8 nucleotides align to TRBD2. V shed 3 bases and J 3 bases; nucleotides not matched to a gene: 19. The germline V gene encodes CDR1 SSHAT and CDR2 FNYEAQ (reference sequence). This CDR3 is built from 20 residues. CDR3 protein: CASSFLQIATREVDYNEQFF. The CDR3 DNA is TGTGCCAGCAGCTTTTTGCAGATAGCCACGCGGGAGGTGGACTACAATGAGCAGTTCTTC.

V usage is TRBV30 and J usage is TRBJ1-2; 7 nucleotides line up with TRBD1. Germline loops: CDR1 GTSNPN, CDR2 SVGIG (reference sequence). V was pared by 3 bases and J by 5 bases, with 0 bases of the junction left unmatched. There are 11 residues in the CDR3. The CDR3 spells CAWRTGYGYTF. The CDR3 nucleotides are TGTGCCTGGAGGACAGGGTATGGCTACACCTTC.

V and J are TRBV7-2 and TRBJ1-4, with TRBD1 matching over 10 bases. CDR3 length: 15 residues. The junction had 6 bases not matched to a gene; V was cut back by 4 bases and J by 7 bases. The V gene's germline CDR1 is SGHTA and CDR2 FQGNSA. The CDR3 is CASSSPGQGSEKLFF. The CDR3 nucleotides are TGTGCCAGCAGCTCACCGGGACAGGGGAGTGAAAAACTGTTTTTT.

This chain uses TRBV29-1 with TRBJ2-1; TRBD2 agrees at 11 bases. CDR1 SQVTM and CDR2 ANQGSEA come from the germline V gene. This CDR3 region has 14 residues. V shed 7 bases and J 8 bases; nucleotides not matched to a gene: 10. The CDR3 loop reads CSGHSGRALDEQFF. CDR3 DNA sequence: TGCAGCGGACATAGCGGGAGGGCCCTCGATGAGCAGTTCTTC.

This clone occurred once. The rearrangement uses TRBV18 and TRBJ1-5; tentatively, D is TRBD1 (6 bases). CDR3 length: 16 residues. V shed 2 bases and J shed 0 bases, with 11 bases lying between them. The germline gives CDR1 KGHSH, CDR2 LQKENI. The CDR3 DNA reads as TGTGCCAGCTCACCATCGGACAGACTTAGCAATCAGCCCCAGCATTTT. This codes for CASSPSDRLSNQPQHF.

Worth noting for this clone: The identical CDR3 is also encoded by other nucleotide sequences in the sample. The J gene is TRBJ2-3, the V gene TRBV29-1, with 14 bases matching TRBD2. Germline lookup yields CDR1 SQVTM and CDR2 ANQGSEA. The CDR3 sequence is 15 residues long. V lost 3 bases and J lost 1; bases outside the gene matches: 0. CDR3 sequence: CSVEGLAGGTDTQYF. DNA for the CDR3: TGCAGCGTTGAGGGACTAGCGGGGGGCACAGATACGCAGTATTTT.

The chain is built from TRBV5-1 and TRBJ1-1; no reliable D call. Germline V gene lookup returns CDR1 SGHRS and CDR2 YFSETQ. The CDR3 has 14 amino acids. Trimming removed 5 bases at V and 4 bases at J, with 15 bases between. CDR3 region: CASSKGQRGTEAFF. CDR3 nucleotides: TGCGCCAGCAGTAAGGGCCAGCGGGGCACTGAAGCTTTCTTT.

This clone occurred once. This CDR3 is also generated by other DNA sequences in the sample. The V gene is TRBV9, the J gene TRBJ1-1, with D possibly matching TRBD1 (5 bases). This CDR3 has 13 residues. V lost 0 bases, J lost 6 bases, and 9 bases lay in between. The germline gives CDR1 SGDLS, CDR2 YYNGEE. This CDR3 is CASSVVGAAEAFF. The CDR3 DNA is TGTGCCAGCAGCGTAGTAGGGGCCGCTGAAGCTTTCTTT.

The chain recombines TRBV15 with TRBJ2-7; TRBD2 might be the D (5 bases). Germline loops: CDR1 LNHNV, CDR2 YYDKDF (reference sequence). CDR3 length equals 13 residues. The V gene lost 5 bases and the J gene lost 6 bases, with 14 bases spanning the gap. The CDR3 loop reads CATSPHPAGEQYF. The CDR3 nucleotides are TGTGCCACCAGCCCCCATCCGGCGGGCGAGCAGTACTTC.

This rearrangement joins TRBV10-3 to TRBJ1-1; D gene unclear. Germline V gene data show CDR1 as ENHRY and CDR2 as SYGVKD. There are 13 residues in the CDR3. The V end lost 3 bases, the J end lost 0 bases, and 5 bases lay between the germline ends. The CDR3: CAISDGVNTEAFF. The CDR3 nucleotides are TGTGCCATCAGTGACGGGGTGAACACTGAAGCTTTCTTT.